This T cell receptor (beta chain) is from a study of PD-1 blockade in classical Hodgkin lymphoma. Study outcomes and limitations: A reduction in baseline TCR diversity was reportedly seen in newly diagnosed patients relative to healthy donors. CD4+ TCR diversity climbed significantly by C4D1, unlike CD8+ TCR diversity. What drove the repertoire differences, possibly disease activity or prior therapy, has not been defined. Lower baseline TCR diversity marked trial partial responders and progressors.

The CDR3 has 16 amino acids. The ends were cut back, 4 bases at V and 2 bases at J, with 18 bases in the middle. Germline V gene sequence: CDR1 MNHNY, CDR2 SVGAGI (reference sequence). As regards this clone: What it binds is unknown.

Described time point: cycle 4 day 1 (C4D1), after about 6 weeks of nivolumab. With no exception, relapse followed autologous stem cell transplantation in all patients, and brentuximab vedotin exposure varied. Generated by immunoSEQ multiplex PCR, the TCRdb table keeps only in-frame clones and is missing some. The table records tens of thousands of clones, 90% of them present only once. This TCR was sampled from a human donor with classical Hodgkin lymphoma. V usage is TRBV6-6 and J usage is TRBJ2-7, with D uncertain. The sample here was peripheral blood mononuclear cells (PBMCs), taken before the fourth cycle of nivolumab. The CDR3: CASSSLGSAEAYEQYF. DNA of the CDR3: TGTGCCAGCAGTTCCCTTGGATCGGCAGAGGCCTACGAGCAGTACTTC.